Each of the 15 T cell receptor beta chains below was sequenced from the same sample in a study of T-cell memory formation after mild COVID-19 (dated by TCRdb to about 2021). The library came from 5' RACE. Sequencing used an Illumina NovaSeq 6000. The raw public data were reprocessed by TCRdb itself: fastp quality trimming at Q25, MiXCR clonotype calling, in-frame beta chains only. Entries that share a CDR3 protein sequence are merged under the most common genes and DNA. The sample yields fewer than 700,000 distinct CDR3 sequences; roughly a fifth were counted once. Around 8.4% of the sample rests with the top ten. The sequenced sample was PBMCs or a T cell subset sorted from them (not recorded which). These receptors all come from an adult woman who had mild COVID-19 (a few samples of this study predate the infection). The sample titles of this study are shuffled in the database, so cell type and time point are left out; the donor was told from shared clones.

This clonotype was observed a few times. The CDR3 here is CACPTGRGTEAFF. CDR3 in DNA: TGTGCCTGCCCGACAGGACGGGGCACTGAAGCTTTCTTT. The rearrangement joins TRBV30 to TRBJ1-1, with D perhaps TRBD1 (6 bases). Trimming shortened V by 6 bases and J by 4 bases, and 15 bases separated the two germline ends. Germline V gives CDR1 GTSNPN, CDR2 SVGIG (reference sequence). The CDR3 is 13 residues long.

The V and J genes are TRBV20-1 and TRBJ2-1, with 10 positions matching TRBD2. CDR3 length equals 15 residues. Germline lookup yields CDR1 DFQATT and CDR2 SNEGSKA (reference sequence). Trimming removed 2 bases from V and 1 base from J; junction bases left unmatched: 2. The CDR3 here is CSARYSGRSYNEQFF. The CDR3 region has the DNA TGCAGTGCTAGATATAGCGGGAGGTCCTACAATGAGCAGTTCTTC.

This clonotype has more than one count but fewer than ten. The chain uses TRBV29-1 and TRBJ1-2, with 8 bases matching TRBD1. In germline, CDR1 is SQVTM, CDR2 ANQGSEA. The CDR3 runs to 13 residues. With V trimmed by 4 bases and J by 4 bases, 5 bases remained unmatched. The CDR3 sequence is CSVVGTGGYGYTF. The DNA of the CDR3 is TGCAGCGTTGTGGGGACAGGAGGCTATGGCTACACCTTC. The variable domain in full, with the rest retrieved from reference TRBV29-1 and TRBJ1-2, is SAVISQKPSRDICQRGTSLTIQCQVDSQVTMMFWYRQQPGQSLTLIATANQGSEATYESGFVIDKFPISRPNLTFSTLTVSNMSPEDSSIYLCSVVGTGGYGYTFGSGTRLTVV.

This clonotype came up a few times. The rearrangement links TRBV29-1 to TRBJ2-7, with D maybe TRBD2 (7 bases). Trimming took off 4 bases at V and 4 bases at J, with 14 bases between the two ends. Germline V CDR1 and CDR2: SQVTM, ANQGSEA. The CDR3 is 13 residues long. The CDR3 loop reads CSVAGGRGYEQYF. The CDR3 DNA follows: TGCAGCGTTGCCGGGGGGCGTGGGTACGAGCAGTACTTC.

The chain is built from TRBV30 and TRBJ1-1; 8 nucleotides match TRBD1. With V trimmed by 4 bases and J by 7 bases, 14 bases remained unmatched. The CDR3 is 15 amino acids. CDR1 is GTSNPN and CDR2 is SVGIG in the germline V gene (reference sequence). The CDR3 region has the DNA TGTGCCTGGATAGGACAGGGAGTACCAACTGTTGAAGCTTTCTTT. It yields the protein CAWIGQGVPTVEAFF.

CDR3: CASSQRAPAQFF. CDR3 sequence (DNA): TGTGCCAGCAGTCAGCGGGCTCCCGCTCAGTTCTTC. The V gene is TRBV6-5, the J gene TRBJ2-1; D is perhaps TRBD2 (6 bases). The CDR3 is 12 amino acids. The germline V gene encodes CDR1 MNHEY and CDR2 SVGAGI. Between the trimmed V and J ends, which lost 5 bases and 13 bases, there was a span of 15 bases.

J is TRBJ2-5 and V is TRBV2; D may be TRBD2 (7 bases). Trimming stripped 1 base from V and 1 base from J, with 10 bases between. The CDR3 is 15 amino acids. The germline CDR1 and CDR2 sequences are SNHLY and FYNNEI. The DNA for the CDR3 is TGTGCCAGCAGTGAAGTGGCGGGGGCCCAAGAGACCCAGTACTTC. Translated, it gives CASSEVAGAQETQYF.

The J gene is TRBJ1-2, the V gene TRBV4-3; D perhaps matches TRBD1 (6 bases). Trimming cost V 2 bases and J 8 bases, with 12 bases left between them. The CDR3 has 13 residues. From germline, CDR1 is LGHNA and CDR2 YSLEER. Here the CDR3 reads CASSQSRGRGYTF. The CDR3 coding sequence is TGCGCCAGCAGCCAATCCAGGGGCCGCGGCTACACCTTC.

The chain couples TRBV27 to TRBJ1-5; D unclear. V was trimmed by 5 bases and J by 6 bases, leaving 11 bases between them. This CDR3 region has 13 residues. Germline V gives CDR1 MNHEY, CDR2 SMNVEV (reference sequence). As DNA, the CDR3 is TGTGCCAGCAGTCCGGGCCCGGGTCAGCCCCAGCATTTT. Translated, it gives CASSPGPGQPQHF.

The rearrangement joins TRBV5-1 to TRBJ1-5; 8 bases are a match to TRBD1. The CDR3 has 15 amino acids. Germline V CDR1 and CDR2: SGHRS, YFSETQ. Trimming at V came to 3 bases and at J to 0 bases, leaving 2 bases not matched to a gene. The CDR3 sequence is CASSWGTGSNQPQHF. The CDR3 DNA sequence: TGCGCCAGCAGCTGGGGGACAGGTAGCAATCAGCCCCAGCATTTT.

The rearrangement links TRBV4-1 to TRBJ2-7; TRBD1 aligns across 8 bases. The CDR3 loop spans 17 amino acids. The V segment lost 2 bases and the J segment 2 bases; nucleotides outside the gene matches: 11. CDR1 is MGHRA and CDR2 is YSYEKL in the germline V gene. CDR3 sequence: CASSQFPRDRHTYEQYF. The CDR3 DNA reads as TGCGCCAGCAGCCAATTCCCTCGGGACAGGCACACCTACGAGCAGTACTTC.

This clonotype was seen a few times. CDR3 sequence (DNA): TGTGCCAGCAGCCTCGGGAGGGAGGTCTACGAGCAGTACTTC. Translation gives CASSLGREVYEQYF. The V gene is TRBV6-5, the J gene TRBJ2-7; 8 bases fit TRBD2. J lost 3 bases, V lost 6 bases, and 7 bases had no gene match. Germline V gene data show CDR1 as MNHEY and CDR2 as SVGAGI. The CDR3 contains 14 residues.

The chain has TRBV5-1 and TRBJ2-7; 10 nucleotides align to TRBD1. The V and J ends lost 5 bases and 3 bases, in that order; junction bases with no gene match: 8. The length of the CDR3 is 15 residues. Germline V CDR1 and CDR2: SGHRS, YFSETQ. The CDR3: CASRPDRGQGYEQYF. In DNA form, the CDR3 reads TGCGCCAGCAGACCCGACAGGGGGCAAGGCTACGAGCAGTACTTC. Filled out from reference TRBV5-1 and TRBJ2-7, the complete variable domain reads KAGVTQTPRYLIKTRGQQVTLSCSPISGHRSVSWYQQTPGQGLQFLFEYFSETQRNKGNFPGRFSGRQFSNSRSEMNVSTLELGDSALYLCASRPDRGQGYEQYFGPGTRLTVT.

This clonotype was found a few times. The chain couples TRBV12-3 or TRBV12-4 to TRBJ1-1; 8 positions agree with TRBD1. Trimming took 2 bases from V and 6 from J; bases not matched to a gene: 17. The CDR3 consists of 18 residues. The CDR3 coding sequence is TGTGCCAGCAGTTTATTAGTTTCCATCTGGACAGGGTTGGCTGAAGCTTTCTTT. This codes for CASSLLVSIWTGLAEAFF.

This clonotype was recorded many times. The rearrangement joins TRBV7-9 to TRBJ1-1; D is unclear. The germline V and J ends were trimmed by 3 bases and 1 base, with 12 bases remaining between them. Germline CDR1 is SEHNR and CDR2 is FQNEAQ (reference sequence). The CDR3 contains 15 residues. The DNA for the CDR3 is TGTGCCAGCAGCTTCCTTTCGGGAGCGAACACTGAAGCTTTCTTT. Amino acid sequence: CASSFLSGANTEAFF.